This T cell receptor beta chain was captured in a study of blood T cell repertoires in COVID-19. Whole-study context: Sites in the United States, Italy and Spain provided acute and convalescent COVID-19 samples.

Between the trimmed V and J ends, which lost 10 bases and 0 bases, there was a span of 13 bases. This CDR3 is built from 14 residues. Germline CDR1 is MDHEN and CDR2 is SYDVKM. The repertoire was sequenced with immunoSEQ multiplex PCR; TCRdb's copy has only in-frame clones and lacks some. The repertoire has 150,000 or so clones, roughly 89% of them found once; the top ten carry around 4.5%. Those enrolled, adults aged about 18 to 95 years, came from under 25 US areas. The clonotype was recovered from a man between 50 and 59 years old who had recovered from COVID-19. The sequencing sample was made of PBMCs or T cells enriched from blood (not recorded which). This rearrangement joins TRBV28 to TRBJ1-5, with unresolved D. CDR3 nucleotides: TGTGCCACCTCCCTCTTGTATAGCAATCAGCCCCAGCATTTT. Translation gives CATSLLYSNQPQHF.